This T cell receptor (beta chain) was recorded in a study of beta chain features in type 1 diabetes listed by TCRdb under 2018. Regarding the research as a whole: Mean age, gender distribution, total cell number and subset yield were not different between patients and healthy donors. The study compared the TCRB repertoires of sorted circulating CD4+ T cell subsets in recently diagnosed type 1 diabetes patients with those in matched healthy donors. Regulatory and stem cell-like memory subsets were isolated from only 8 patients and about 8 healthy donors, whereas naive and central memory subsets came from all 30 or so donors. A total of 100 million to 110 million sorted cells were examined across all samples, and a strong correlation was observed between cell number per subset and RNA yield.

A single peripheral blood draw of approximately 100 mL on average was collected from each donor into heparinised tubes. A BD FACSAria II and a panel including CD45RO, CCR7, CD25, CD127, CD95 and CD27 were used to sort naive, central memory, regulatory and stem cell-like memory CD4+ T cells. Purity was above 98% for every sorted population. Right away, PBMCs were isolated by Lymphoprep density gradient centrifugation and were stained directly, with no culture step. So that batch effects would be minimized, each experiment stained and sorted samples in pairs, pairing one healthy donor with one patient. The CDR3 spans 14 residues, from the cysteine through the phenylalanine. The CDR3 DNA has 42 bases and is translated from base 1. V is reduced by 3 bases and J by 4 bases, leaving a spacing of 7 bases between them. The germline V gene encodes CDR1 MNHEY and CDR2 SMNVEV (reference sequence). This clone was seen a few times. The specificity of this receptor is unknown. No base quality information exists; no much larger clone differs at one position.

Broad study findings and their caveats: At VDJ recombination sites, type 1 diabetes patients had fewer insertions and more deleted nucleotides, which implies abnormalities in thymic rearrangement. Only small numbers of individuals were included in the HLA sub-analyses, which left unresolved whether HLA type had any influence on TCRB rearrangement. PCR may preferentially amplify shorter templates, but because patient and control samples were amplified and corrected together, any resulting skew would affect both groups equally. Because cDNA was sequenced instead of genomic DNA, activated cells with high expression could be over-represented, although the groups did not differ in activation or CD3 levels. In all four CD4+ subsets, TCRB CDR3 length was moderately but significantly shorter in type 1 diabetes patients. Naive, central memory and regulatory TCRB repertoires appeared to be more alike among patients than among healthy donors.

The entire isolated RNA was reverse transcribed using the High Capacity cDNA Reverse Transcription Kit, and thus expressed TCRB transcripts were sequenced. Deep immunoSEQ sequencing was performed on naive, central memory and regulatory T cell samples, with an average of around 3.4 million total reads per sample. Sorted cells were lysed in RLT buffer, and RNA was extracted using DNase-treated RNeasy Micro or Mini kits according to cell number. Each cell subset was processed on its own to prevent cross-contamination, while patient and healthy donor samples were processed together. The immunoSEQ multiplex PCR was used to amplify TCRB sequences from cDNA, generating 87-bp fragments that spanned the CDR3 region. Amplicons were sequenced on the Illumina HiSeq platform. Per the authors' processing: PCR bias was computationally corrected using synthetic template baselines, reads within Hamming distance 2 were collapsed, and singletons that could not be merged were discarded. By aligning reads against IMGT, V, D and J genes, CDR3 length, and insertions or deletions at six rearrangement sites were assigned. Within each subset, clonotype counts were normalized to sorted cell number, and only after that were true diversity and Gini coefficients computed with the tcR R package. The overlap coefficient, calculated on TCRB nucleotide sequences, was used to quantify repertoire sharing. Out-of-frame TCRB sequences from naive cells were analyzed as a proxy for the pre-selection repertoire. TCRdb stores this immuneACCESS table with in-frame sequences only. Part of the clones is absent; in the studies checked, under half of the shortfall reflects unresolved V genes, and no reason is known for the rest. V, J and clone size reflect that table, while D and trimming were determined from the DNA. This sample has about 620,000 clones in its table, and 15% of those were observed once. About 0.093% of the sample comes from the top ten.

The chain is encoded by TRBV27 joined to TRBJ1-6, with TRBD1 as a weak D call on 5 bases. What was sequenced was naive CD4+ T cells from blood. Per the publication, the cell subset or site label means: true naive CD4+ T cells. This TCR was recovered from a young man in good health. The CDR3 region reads CASSFPGYNSPLHF. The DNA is TGTGCCAGCAGTTTCCCAGGGTATAATTCACCCCTCCACTTT.